This entry lists 32 T cell receptor beta chains sequenced from one sample in a study of T cell responses to AZD1222 COVID-19 vaccine. TCRdb keeps only in-frame clones here, not all; method: immunoSEQ multiplex PCR. The profile shows some 96,000 clones, 70% to 90% of them singletons. The sequencing used peripheral blood, collected on day 0 of AZD1222 vaccination. All receptors come from an adult in good health.

The chain is built from TRBV25-1 and TRBJ1-2; D is unresolved. The CDR3 length is 13 residues. Germline loops: CDR1 MGHDK, CDR2 SYGVNS. Trimming took off 4 bases at V and 4 bases at J, with 10 bases between the two ends. The CDR3 loop is CASSGHLTYGYTF. In DNA, the CDR3 is TGTGCCAGCAGTGGTCATCTCACCTATGGCTACACCTTC.

This rearrangement joins TRBV20-1 to TRBJ1-1; perhaps TRBD1 as D (5 bases). The CDR3 covers 11 residues. Germline loops: CDR1 DFQATT, CDR2 SNEGSKA (reference sequence). V gave up 5 bases and J gave up 5 bases, with 9 bases separating them. In DNA form, the CDR3 reads TGCAGTGCTGTAGGGGCTACTGAAGCTTTCTTT. Its translation is CSAVGATEAFF.

The chain carries TRBV4-2 and TRBJ2-1; TRBD1 matches at 8 bases. CDR1 and CDR2 from the germline V gene are LGHNA and YNFKEQ. The CDR3 is 17 residues long. With 0 bases clipped from V and 3 bases from J, the junction kept 7 bases outside the gene matches. This CDR3 reads CASSQDTRTGFYNEQFF. DNA for the CDR3: TGTGCCAGCAGCCAAGACACGAGGACAGGGTTCTACAATGAGCAGTTCTTC.

V is TRBV6-1 and J is TRBJ1-1; no reliable D call. Between the trimmed V and J ends, which lost 2 bases and 4 bases, there was a span of 14 bases. The CDR3 length is 15 residues. Germline V gene data show CDR1 as MNHNS and CDR2 as SASEGT. CDR3 in amino acids: CASSEMAGASTEAFF. DNA for the CDR3: TGTGCCAGCAGTGAAATGGCGGGCGCGAGCACTGAAGCTTTCTTT.

J is TRBJ1-5 and V is TRBV4-1; D is uncertain. V lost 0 bases, J lost 6 bases, and 12 bases lay in between. CDR1 is MGHRA, CDR2 YSYEKL, per germline. CDR3 length: 15 residues. The CDR3 sequence is CASSQDLGGIQPQHF. Written as DNA, the CDR3 is TGCGCCAGCAGCCAAGATCTCGGAGGGATTCAGCCCCAGCATTTT.

The chain couples TRBV19 to TRBJ1-1, with no clear D. The V end lost 10 bases, the J end lost 4 bases, and 10 bases lay between the germline ends. The length of the CDR3 is 11 residues. Looked up from germline, CDR1 is LNHDA and CDR2 is SQIVND (reference sequence). CDR3 sequence: CAIYGSTEAFF. The CDR3 DNA reads as TGTGCCATTTACGGGAGCACTGAAGCTTTCTTT.

The chain joins TRBV15 to TRBJ2-2; 12 bases line up with TRBD1. The length of the CDR3 is 13 residues. Germline CDR1 is LNHNV and CDR2 is YYDKDF (reference sequence). The junction had 1 base not matched to a gene; V was cut back by 5 bases and J by 9 bases. CDR3 coding DNA: TGTGCCACCAGCGGGACAGGGGGCAGGGAGCTGTTTTTT. This codes for CATSGTGGRELFF.

The chain couples TRBV4-1 to TRBJ2-1; D is ambiguous. The CDR3 is 15 residues long. The V gene lost 0 bases and the J gene lost 9 bases, with 15 bases spanning the gap. Germline CDR1 MGHRA, CDR2 YSYEKL. As DNA, the CDR3 is TGCGCCAGCAGCCAAGATCCCGGAGCTCATGGTGAGCAGTTCTTC. This gives the protein CASSQDPGAHGEQFF.

The CDR3, as DNA: TGTGCCAGCAGTTTGACAGGTGACGAGCAGTACTTC. Translating it yields CASSLTGDEQYF. This chain joins TRBV25-1 and TRBJ2-7, with a possible D match to TRBD1 (6 bases). Trimming removed 5 bases at V and 5 bases at J, with 10 bases between. Germline V gene data show CDR1 as MGHDK and CDR2 as SYGVNS. This CDR3 has 12 residues.

The J gene is TRBJ2-3, the V gene TRBV5-1; TRBD2 aligns across 8 bases. V lost 5 bases to trimming and J lost 5 bases; unmatched junction nucleotides: 13. There are 16 residues in the CDR3. Per germline, CDR1 SGHRS and CDR2 YFSETQ. The CDR3, as DNA: TGCGCCAGCAGTTTTTCCGGGAGGGCCGGAGTAGATACGCAGTATTTT. Encoded protein: CASSFSGRAGVDTQYF.

The rearrangement uses TRBV5-4 and TRBJ2-3, with 11 nucleotides matching TRBD2. J was trimmed by 2 bases and V by 5 bases; bases with no gene match: 7. CDR1 SGHNT and CDR2 YYREEE come from the germline V gene (reference sequence). This CDR3 is built from 16 residues. DNA of the CDR3: TGTGCCAGCAGTTCTCGACTAGCGGGATTCACAGATACGCAGTATTTT. Translation: CASSSRLAGFTDTQYF.

J is TRBJ1-2 and V is TRBV29-1, with D hard to call. Per the germline V gene, CDR1 is SQVTM and CDR2 is ANQGSEA. V shed 4 bases and J shed 5 bases, with 8 bases lying between them. The CDR3 loop spans 11 amino acids. CDR3 sequence: CSVGDYYGYTF. As DNA, the CDR3 is TGCAGCGTTGGGGATTATTATGGCTACACCTTC.

The CDR3: CASSQGAGDTQYF. CDR3 nucleotide sequence: TGTGCCAGCAGTCAGGGGGCAGGAGATACGCAGTATTTT. This sequence joins TRBV6-5 and TRBJ2-3, with 8 nucleotides matching TRBD1. This CDR3 is built from 13 residues. Per the germline V gene, CDR1 is MNHEY and CDR2 is SVGAGI. J gave up 5 bases and V 5 bases, and 3 bases lay outside the gene matches.

The chain carries TRBV9 and TRBJ2-1; D not certain. Trimming left V 6 bases short and J 0 bases short, with 13 bases between. CDR3 length: 15 amino acids. Looked up from germline, CDR1 is SGDLS and CDR2 is YYNGEE. The CDR3 DNA reads as TGTGCCAGCACCCCGTACTTGAGCTCCTACAATGAGCAGTTCTTC. Amino acids: CASTPYLSSYNEQFF.

V usage is TRBV11-2 and J usage is TRBJ2-4; no firm D call. The CDR3 covers 14 residues. Trimming took 3 bases from V and 0 from J, leaving 6 bases between them. CDR1 SGHAT and CDR2 FQNNGV come from the germline V gene. The CDR3 loop is CASSLRLAKNIQYF. The DNA for the CDR3 is TGTGCCAGCAGCTTGCGGTTAGCCAAAAACATTCAGTACTTC.

The genes are TRBV15 and TRBJ1-1, with a tentative D call TRBD1 (6 bases). Germline CDR1 is LNHNV and CDR2 is YYDKDF (reference sequence). The CDR3 runs to 15 residues. Trimming removed 3 bases from V and 0 bases from J, with 11 bases in between. CDR3 loop: CATSSETGMNTEAFF. DNA of the CDR3: TGTGCCACCAGCAGCGAGACAGGAATGAACACTGAAGCTTTCTTT.

This clone occurred once. The CDR3 reads CATSDSGQLNPYEQYF. The CDR3 coding sequence is TGTGCCACCAGTGACTCGGGACAGCTTAATCCCTACGAGCAGTACTTC. The genes are TRBV24-1 and TRBJ2-7; 7 bases match TRBD1. The trim removed 4 bases at V and 2 bases at J, leaving 10 bases unmatched. Germline V gene data show CDR1 as KGHDR and CDR2 as SFDVKD. This CDR3 is 16 amino acids long.

This chain uses TRBV3-1 (or the pseudogene TRBV3-2) with TRBJ2-7, with D possibly TRBD1 on 6 matching bases. Germline V CDR1 and CDR2: LGHDT, YNNKEL (reference sequence). The CDR3 length is 13 residues. Trimming cost V 4 bases and J 3 bases, with 10 bases left between them. The CDR3 DNA is TGTGCCAGCAGCCGCCAAGGGGGCTACGAGCAGTACTTC. This codes for CASSRQGGYEQYF.

The J gene is TRBJ2-3, the V gene TRBV6-4; 9 bases map to TRBD1. The CDR3 runs to 14 residues. CDR1 and CDR2 from the germline V gene are MRHNA and SNTAGT. V lost 8 bases, J lost 2 bases, and 5 bases stayed unmatched. The CDR3 is CASGRTGATDTQYF. CDR3 sequence (DNA): TGTGCCAGCGGGCGGACAGGGGCCACAGATACGCAGTATTTT.

The chain carries TRBV7-9 and TRBJ2-2; D not resolved. Germline-derived CDR1 and CDR2 are SEHNR and FQNEAQ (reference sequence). V lost 2 bases, J lost 1 base, and 11 bases lay in between. This CDR3 is built from 16 residues. CDR3 DNA sequence: TGTGCCAGCAGCTTACACCGGGTGGGGAACACCGGGGAGCTGTTTTTT. Translation: CASSLHRVGNTGELFF.

This rearrangement joins TRBV5-4 to TRBJ2-5, with D perhaps matching TRBD2 (5 bases). The CDR3 extends over 13 amino acids. V lost 3 bases to trimming and J lost 2 bases, with 8 bases between them. Per germline, CDR1 SGHNT and CDR2 YYREEE (reference sequence). This chain's CDR3 is CASSSPGQETQYF. The DNA of the CDR3 is TGTGCCAGCAGCTCCCCGGGGCAAGAGACCCAGTACTTC.

J is TRBJ1-4 and V is TRBV28, with TRBD1 matching 8 bases. Trimming removed 6 bases from V and 4 bases from J; junction bases left unmatched: 4. CDR3 length: 14 residues. CDR1 MDHEN and CDR2 SYDVKM come from the germline V gene. The CDR3 region has the DNA TGTGCCAGCAGACTAGACAGGGGTAATGAAAAACTGTTTTTT. Its protein is CASRLDRGNEKLFF.

The chain couples TRBV24-1 to TRBJ1-1; D is perhaps TRBD1 (5 bases). This CDR3 is built from 12 residues. V was cut by 6 bases and J by 4 bases, with 8 bases left in between. Germline V gene lookup returns CDR1 KGHDR and CDR2 SFDVKD. CDR3 residues: CATSTGGTEAFF. CDR3 DNA: TGTGCCACCAGTACTGGGGGCACTGAAGCTTTCTTT.

This chain joins TRBV11-2 and TRBJ2-7, with 8 nucleotides matching TRBD1. The trim removed 1 base at V and 3 bases at J, leaving 2 bases unmatched. The V gene's germline CDR1 is SGHAT and CDR2 FQNNGV. This CDR3 is built from 14 residues. The CDR3 loop reads CASSLGQGLYEQYF. CDR3 bases: TGTGCCAGCAGCTTAGGACAGGGGCTCTACGAGCAGTACTTC.

The chain links TRBV7-3 to TRBJ1-1, with 8 bases that match TRBD1. The length of the CDR3 is 16 residues. The junction had 6 bases not matched to a gene; V was cut back by 3 bases and J by 0 bases. CDR1 is SGHTA, CDR2 FQGTGA, per germline. CDR3 DNA: TGTGCCAGCAGCTTTTTCAGGGGGCTTATGAACACTGAAGCTTTCTTT. It codes for CASSFFRGLMNTEAFF. Looking up the rest from reference TRBV7-3 and TRBJ1-1 gives the full variable domain: GAGVSQTPSNKVTEKGKYVELRCDPISGHTALYWYRQSLGQGPEFLIYFQGTGAADDSGLPNDRFFAVRPEGSVSTLKIQRTERGDSAVYLCASSFFRGLMNTEAFFGQGTRLTVV.

The rearrangement joins TRBV7-2 to TRBJ1-2; 7 nucleotides align to TRBD1. With 5 bases clipped from V and 13 bases from J, the junction kept 19 bases outside the gene matches. CDR3 length: 15 amino acids. Germline-derived CDR1 and CDR2 are SGHTA and FQGNSA. The CDR3 loop reads CASSLYLGTAQTSTF. Written as DNA, the CDR3 is TGTGCCAGCAGCCTATACTTAGGGACAGCACAAACGTCCACCTTC.

Only one count was recorded for this clone. This chain joins TRBV18 and TRBJ2-1; D remains unclear. The CDR3 contains 15 residues. From germline, CDR1 is KGHSH and CDR2 LQKENI. Trimming left V 3 bases short and J 1 base short, with 10 bases between. The CDR3 nucleotides read TGTGCCAGCTCACCCCTACTGACATCCTACAATGAGCAGTTCTTC. This encodes CASSPLLTSYNEQFF.

This clone was observed a handful of times. The rearrangement uses TRBV30 and TRBJ1-2; D perhaps matches TRBD1 (6 bases). The CDR3 loop spans 13 amino acids. Trimming stripped 1 base from V and 5 bases from J, with 11 bases between. Per germline, CDR1 GTSNPN and CDR2 SVGIG (reference sequence). CDR3 sequence (DNA): TGTGCCTGGAGTGAGGGGGGGTCATATGGCTACACCTTC. The encoded protein is CAWSEGGSYGYTF.

The chain couples TRBV15 to TRBJ2-5, with D possibly being TRBD1 or TRBD2 (5 bases each). The germline V gene has CDR1 LNHNV and CDR2 YYDKDF (reference sequence). This CDR3 spans 15 amino acids. Trimming took off 0 bases at V and 6 bases at J, with 14 bases between the two ends. As DNA, the CDR3 is TGTGCCACCAGCAGAGATCTCGGCATGGGACAGACCCAGTACTTC. This sequence encodes CATSRDLGMGQTQYF.

The V call is TRBV7-2, the J call TRBJ1-4; 8 bases match TRBD1. The CDR3 contains 14 residues. Germline V lookup: CDR1 SGHTA, CDR2 FQGNSA. The junction had 2 bases not matched to a gene; V was cut back by 1 base and J by 7 bases. This CDR3 is CASSLVQGGEKLFF. DNA of the CDR3: TGTGCCAGCAGCTTAGTACAGGGGGGTGAAAAACTGTTTTTT.

This sequence joins TRBV19 and TRBJ2-5, with unresolved D. Looked up from germline, CDR1 is LNHDA and CDR2 is SQIVND (reference sequence). V lost 4 bases, J lost 4 bases, and 10 bases lay in between. The CDR3 spans 13 residues. The CDR3 region is CASSSSARETQYF. The CDR3 coding sequence is TGTGCCAGTAGTAGCTCCGCCCGAGAGACCCAGTACTTC.

This chain joins TRBV10-2 and TRBJ2-3; D is perhaps TRBD1 (6 bases). Trimming shortened V by 0 bases and J by 6 bases, and 13 bases separated the two germline ends. Germline CDR1 WSHSY, CDR2 SAAADI. The CDR3 sequence is 15 residues long. The CDR3 loop is CASSESGQLFDTQYF. The CDR3 DNA reads as TGCGCCAGCAGTGAGTCAGGACAGCTCTTTGATACGCAGTATTTT.